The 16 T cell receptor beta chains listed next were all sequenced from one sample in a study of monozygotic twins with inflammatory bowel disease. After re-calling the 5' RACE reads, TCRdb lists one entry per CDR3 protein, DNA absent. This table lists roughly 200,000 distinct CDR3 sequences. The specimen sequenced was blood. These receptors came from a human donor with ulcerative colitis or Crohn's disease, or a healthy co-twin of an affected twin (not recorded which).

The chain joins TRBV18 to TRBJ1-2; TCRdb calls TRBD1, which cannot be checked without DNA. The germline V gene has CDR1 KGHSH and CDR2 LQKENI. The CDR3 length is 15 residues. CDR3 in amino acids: CASSPGDRYSYGYTF.

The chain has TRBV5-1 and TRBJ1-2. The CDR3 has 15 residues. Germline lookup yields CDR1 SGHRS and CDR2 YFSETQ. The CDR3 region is CASSATGTSPYGYTF.

The CDR3 loop is CATRDSSSGGDTQYF. This chain links TRBV10-3 with TRBJ2-3; TCRdb indicates TRBD1, and absent DNA this call remains unverified. The germline CDR1 and CDR2 sequences are ENHRY and SYGVKD. This CDR3 has 15 residues.

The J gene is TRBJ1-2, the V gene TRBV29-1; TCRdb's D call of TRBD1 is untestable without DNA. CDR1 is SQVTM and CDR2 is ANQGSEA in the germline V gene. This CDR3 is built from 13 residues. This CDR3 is CSVDHDKGYGYTF. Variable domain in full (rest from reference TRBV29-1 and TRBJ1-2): SAVISQKPSRDICQRGTSLTIQCQVDSQVTMMFWYRQQPGQSLTLIATANQGSEATYESGFVIDKFPISRPNLTFSTLTVSNMSPEDSSIYLCSVDHDKGYGYTFGSGTRLTVV.

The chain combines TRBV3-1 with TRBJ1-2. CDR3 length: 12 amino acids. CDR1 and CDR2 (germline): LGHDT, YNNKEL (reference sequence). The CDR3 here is CASSAGGAGYTF.

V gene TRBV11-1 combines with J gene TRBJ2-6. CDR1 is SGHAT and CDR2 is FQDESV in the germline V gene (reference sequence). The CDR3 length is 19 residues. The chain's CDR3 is CASSLDSPDRYSGANVLTF. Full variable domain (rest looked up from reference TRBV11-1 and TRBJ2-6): EAEVAQSPRYKITEKSQAVAFWCDPISGHATLYWYRQILGQGPELLVQFQDESVVDDSQLPKDRFSAERLKGVDSTLKIQPAELGDSAMYLCASSLDSPDRYSGANVLTFGAGSRLTVL.

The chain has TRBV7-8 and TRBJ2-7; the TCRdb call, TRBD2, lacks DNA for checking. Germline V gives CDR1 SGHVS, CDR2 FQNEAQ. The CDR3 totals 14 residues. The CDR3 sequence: CASSLRDSGYEQYF.

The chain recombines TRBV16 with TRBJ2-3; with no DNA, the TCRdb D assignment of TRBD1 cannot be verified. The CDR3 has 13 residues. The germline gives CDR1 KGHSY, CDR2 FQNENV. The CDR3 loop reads CASSHPPHNTQYF. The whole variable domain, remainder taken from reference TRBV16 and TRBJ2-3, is GEEVAQTPKHLVRGEGQKAKLYCAPIKGHSYVFWYQQVLKNEFKFLISFQNENVFDETGMPKERFSAKCLPNSPCSLEIQATKLEDSAVYFCASSHPPHNTQYFGPGTRLTVL.

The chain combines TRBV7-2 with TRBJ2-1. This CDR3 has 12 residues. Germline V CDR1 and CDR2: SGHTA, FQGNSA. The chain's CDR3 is CASSADVSEQFF.

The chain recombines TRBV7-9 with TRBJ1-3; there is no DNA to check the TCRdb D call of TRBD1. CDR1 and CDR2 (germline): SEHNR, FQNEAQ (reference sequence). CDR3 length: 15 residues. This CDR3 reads CASRRDRPSGNTIYF.

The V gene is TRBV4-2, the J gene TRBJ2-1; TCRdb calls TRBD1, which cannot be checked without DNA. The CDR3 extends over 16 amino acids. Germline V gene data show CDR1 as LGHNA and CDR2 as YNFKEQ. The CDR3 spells CASSFSPGGVMDEQFF.

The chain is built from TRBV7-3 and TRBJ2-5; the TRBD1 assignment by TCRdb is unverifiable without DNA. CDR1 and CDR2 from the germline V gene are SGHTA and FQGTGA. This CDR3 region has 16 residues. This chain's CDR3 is CASSLTGRAGRETQYF.

The CDR3 loop is CASSLGPGTGTDTQYF. The chain uses TRBV7-2 and TRBJ2-3. The CDR3 is 16 residues long. The V gene's germline CDR1 is SGHTA and CDR2 FQGNSA.

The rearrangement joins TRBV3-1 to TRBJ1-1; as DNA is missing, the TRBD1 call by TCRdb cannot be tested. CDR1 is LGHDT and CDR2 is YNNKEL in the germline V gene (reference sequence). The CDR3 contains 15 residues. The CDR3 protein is CASSQGTALNTEAFF.

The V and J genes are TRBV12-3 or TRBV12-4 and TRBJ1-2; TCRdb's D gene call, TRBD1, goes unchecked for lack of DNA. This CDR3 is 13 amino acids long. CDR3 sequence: CASSFGRDYGYTF.

The CDR3 protein is CASSYRDFPGEQFF. The chain links TRBV5-1 to TRBJ2-1; TCRdb picks TRBD2, but there is no DNA to check that call. The CDR3 covers 14 residues. Germline-derived CDR1 and CDR2 are SGHRS and YFSETQ.